A selection of T cell receptor beta chains follows, all from one sample in a study of T cell repertoires in cytomegalovirus infection. From the reads, TCRdb called clonotypes with MiXCR, one entry per CDR3 protein. The sample has hundreds of thousands of distinct CDR3 sequences; 11% are singletons. The sample comprised PBMCs. All receptors derive from a human donor in good health (CMV status not recorded). Some clones in this sample may be carry-over from other donors' samples. The conserved cysteine and the conserved F or W are not part of the CDR3 here.

j_call cdr3_length v_call cdr3_aa
TRBJ2-3 14 TRBV5-1 ASSLEASGRTDTQY
TRBJ1-6 11 TRBV5-6 ASSRGNISPLH
TRBJ2-1 15 TRBV7-8 ASSERLAGGPGNEQF
TRBJ2-7 12 TRBV9 ASSVQGGPYEQY
TRBJ2-3 13 TRBV15 ATSRDGTTTDTQY
TRBJ1-6 12 TRBV7-3 ASRDGHSNSPLH
TRBJ1-6 12 TRBV6-1 ASSRDSGNSPLH
TRBJ2-2 11 TRBV20-1 SAYIQGSGELF
TRBJ2-6 14 TRBV6-5 ASSYGRGSGANVLT
TRBJ1-2 12 TRBV3-1 ASSQDLNGNGYT